The TCR beta chain described here comes from a study of blood T cell repertoires in COVID-19. Here immunoSEQ multiplex PCR was the method, and the copy in TCRdb shows in-frame clones only, minus some. Among hundreds of thousands of clones listed, around 87% were seen once. CDR3 size: 12 residues. Trimming left V 5 bases short and J 7 bases short, with 9 bases between. The germline V gene encodes CDR1 MDHEN and CDR2 SYDVKM. J is TRBJ2-1 and V is TRBV28, with a possible D match to TRBD2 (5 bases). The receptor was isolated from a man younger than 35 with active or convalescent COVID-19. Sequenced material: peripheral blood. The CDR3 sequence: CASSALVNEQFF. The CDR3 region has the DNA TGTGCCAGCAGTGCACTAGTTAATGAGCAGTTCTTC.